Listed below are T cell receptor beta chains from one sample, sequenced in a study of blood T cell repertoires in COVID-19. Sequencing used immunoSEQ multiplex PCR; TCRdb keeps in-frame clones, though not all of them. The sample comprises 200,000 to 250,000 clones, 80% of which are singletons, and about 4.5% rests with the top ten. Sequencing input: PBMCs or T cells enriched from blood (not recorded which). The receptors come from a man between 25 and 39 years old with acute COVID-19. Each CDR3 is given with its conserved first and last residue. The order of the fields is clone size, D gene, J gene, V gene, CDR3 protein, CDR3 DNA. D genes are given only for firm matches. Clone size appears in some rows only: once, few, many, or a class for an expanded clone.

. TRBD2 TRBJ2-1 TRBV15 CATSPDFGLAGYNEQFF TGTGCCACCAGCCCCGATTTCGGACTAGCGGGATACAATGAGCAGTTCTTC
few . TRBJ1-6 TRBV5-4 CASSLVPGVGSPLHF TGTGCCAGCAGCTTGGTTCCGGGTGTAGGATCACCCCTCCACTTT
few . TRBJ1-2 TRBV12-3/TRBV12-4 CASSRVEGGYTF TGTGCCAGCAGTAGGGTCGAGGGTGGCTACACCTTC
. . TRBJ2-3 TRBV2 CASSVRPSDTQYF TGTGCCAGCAGTGTCCGTCCGAGTGATACGCAGTATTTT
. . TRBJ2-3 TRBV3-1/TRBV3-2 CASSYSDTQYF TGTGCCAGCAGCTACTCAGATACGCAGTATTTT
. . TRBJ2-7 TRBV7-9 CASARQGSYEQYF TGTGCCAGCGCACGGCAGGGCTCCTACGAGCAGTACTTC
once . TRBJ1-3 TRBV10-3 CAISVSLGPGNTIYF TGTGCCATCAGTGTCTCGTTGGGGCCTGGAAACACCATATATTTT
. TRBD1 TRBJ1-5 TRBV10-1 CASSERKGQGPPRQPQHF TGCGCCAGCAGTGAAAGAAAGGGACAGGGGCCCCCACGGCAGCCCCAGCATTTT
. . TRBJ1-2 TRBV28 CASSSSPDSGYGYTF TGTGCCAGCAGTTCATCACCCGACAGTGGATATGGCTACACCTTC
few TRBD2 TRBJ2-5 TRBV27 CASRSGGLGAQYF TGTGCCAGCAGAAGCGGGGGACTTGGGGCCCAGTACTTC
once . TRBJ1-6 TRBV6-5 CASSPPRGDNSPLHF TGTGCCAGCAGCCCCCCCAGGGGAGATAATTCACCCCTCCACTTT
. . TRBJ2-3 TRBV6-4 CASSDSRASTDTQYF TGTGCCAGCAGTGACTCGCGGGCGAGCACAGATACGCAGTATTTT
. TRBD2 TRBJ2-1 TRBV19 CASSMSGGEYNEQFF TGTGCCAGTAGTATGTCTGGGGGGGAGTACAATGAGCAGTTCTTC
few . TRBJ1-2 TRBV7-3 CASSLRPLAGGPNDYGYTF TGTGCCAGCAGCTTGAGGCCACTAGCGGGGGGGCCTAATGACTATGGCTACACCTTC
. . TRBJ2-5 TRBV6-5 CASSSSLETQYF TGTGCCAGCAGCTCGTCTTTGGAGACCCAGTACTTC
. . TRBJ2-3 TRBV24-1 CATSDLGGGLKQDTQYF TGTGCCACCAGTGACCTCGGGGGAGGCTTAAAGCAAGATACGCAGTATTTT
. . TRBJ1-6 TRBV11-2 CASSSIRGRSPLHF TGTGCCAGCAGCTCAATCAGGGGAAGGTCACCCCTCCACTTT
. . TRBJ1-2 TRBV19 CASSIDLGSYGYTF TGTGCCAGTAGTATAGACTTGGGGAGCTATGGCTACACCTTC
. . TRBJ2-1 TRBV27 CASLSRGVSDEQFF TGTGCCAGCCTGTCTAGAGGCGTGTCGGATGAGCAGTTCTTC
. . TRBJ1-1 TRBV7-9 CASCPGLLNTEAFF TGTGCCAGCTGCCCAGGGTTATTGAACACTGAAGCTTTCTTT
. TRBD1 TRBJ2-1 TRBV6-5 CASSTGTGGRQFF TGTGCCAGCAGCACCGGGACAGGGGGCCGCCAGTTCTTC
. . TRBJ1-1 TRBV27 CASSSRGAARSFMNTEAFF TGTGCCAGCAGCTCACGGGGGGCAGCCCGATCTTTCATGAACACTGAAGCTTTCTTT
. . TRBJ1-2 TRBV11-3 CVSSPILPPGRANYGYTF TGTGTCAGCAGCCCCATATTACCCCCAGGGAGGGCGAACTATGGCTACACCTTC
. TRBD1 TRBJ1-1 TRBV28 CASGYLTGGSTEAFF TGTGCCAGCGGCTACCTGACAGGGGGGAGCACTGAAGCTTTCTTT
. TRBD2 TRBJ2-5 TRBV11-3 CASSPGLGGTQETQYF TGTGCCAGCAGCCCGGGACTAGGGGGTACCCAAGAGACCCAGTACTTC
. TRBD2 TRBJ2-2 TRBV5-1 CASSLLAGNTGELFF TGCGCCAGCAGCTTGCTAGCGGGGAACACCGGGGAGCTGTTTTTT
. . TRBJ2-7 TRBV10-1 CASAAGGPPYEQYF TGCGCCAGCGCCGCCGGGGGGCCTCCCTACGAGCAGTACTTC
. TRBD1 TRBJ1-6 TRBV19 CASSSRQGPDNSPLHF TGTGCCAGTAGTTCACGACAGGGCCCCGATAATTCACCCCTCCACTTT
. TRBD1 TRBJ1-1 TRBV5-6 CASSVQGENTEAFF TGTGCCAGCAGCGTACAGGGGGAGAACACTGAAGCTTTCTTT
. TRBD1 TRBJ2-7 TRBV5-1 CASSRGTGAPNLRNVGEQYF TGCGCCAGCAGCCGCGGGACAGGGGCCCCGAATCTCCGAAACGTTGGCGAGCAGTACTTC
. . TRBJ2-2 TRBV19 CASSIDPFGELFF TGTGCCAGTAGTATAGATCCATTCGGGGAGCTGTTTTTT
once . TRBJ2-1 TRBV7-3 CASSLLAGPGNEQFF TGTGCCAGCAGCTTATTGGCAGGGCCCGGCAATGAGCAGTTCTTC
. . TRBJ1-2 TRBV6-5 CASSSFPGPGGYTF TGTGCCAGCAGTTCATTCCCAGGGCCTGGTGGCTACACCTTC
. . TRBJ2-1 TRBV15 CATSRDPAGRGTGEQFF TGTGCCACCAGCAGAGATCCCGCTGGCAGGGGAACGGGAGAGCAGTTCTTC
. TRBD1 TRBJ2-7 TRBV28 CASRREGTGGFYEQYF TGTGCCAGCAGACGGGAAGGGACAGGGGGCTTCTACGAGCAGTACTTC
. TRBD2 TRBJ2-4 TRBV10-2 CASSYAGTSAIQYF TGCGCCAGCAGTTATGCCGGGACTAGCGCCATTCAGTACTTC
many . TRBJ1-3 TRBV6-5 CASKPSQGSGNTIYF TGTGCCAGCAAACCATCACAGGGCTCTGGAAACACCATATATTTT
once TRBD1 TRBJ1-5 TRBV7-2 CASSLDGTGRQPQHF TGTGCCAGCAGCTTAGACGGGACAGGTCGACAGCCCCAGCATTTT
. TRBD1 TRBJ1-1 TRBV5-1 CASIPGQGPTGGEAFF TGCGCCAGCATTCCGGGACAGGGCCCAACGGGCGGTGAAGCTTTCTTT
few . TRBJ2-7 TRBV9 CASSVQGGHGYLNEQYF TGTGCCAGCAGCGTGCAGGGGGGACACGGGTATTTGAACGAGCAGTACTTC
. TRBD1 TRBJ2-1 TRBV18 CASSLGTGGDEQFF TGTGCCAGCTCACTAGGGACAGGTGGGGATGAGCAGTTCTTC
few TRBD1 TRBJ2-3 TRBV6-5 CASRSGTGGTDTQYF TGTGCCAGCAGGTCCGGGACAGGGGGCACAGATACGCAGTATTTT
few . TRBJ1-1 TRBV28 CASIGGLTEAFF TGTGCCAGCATCGGGGGGCTTACTGAAGCTTTCTTT
. TRBD1 TRBJ1-2 TRBV3-1/TRBV3-2 CASSQGGQGYGYTF TGTGCCAGCAGCCAAGGAGGACAGGGGTATGGCTACACCTTC
. . TRBJ2-1 TRBV6-6 CASTNSHNEQFF TGTGCCAGCACCAACTCTCACAATGAGCAGTTCTTC
. . TRBJ1-5 TRBV28 CASSFPRTEGQPQHF TGTGCCAGCAGTTTCCCCCGGACAGAGGGTCAGCCCCAGCATTTT
few . TRBJ2-2 TRBV6-6 CASRFRGDTGELFF TGTGCCAGCAGATTTAGGGGCGACACCGGGGAGCTGTTTTTT
. TRBD1 TRBJ1-2 TRBV9 CASSGQPQGRYGYTF TGTGCCAGCAGCGGACAACCACAGGGGAGGTATGGCTACACCTTC
. TRBD2 TRBJ2-5 TRBV6-6 CASSRLAQSETQYF TGTGCCAGCAGCAGACTAGCGCAATCGGAGACCCAGTACTTC
. TRBD2 TRBJ2-7 TRBV7-3 CASSLLGLAGSEQYF TGTGCCAGCAGCTTATTGGGACTAGCGGGGAGCGAGCAGTACTTC
. . TRBJ2-7 TRBV28 CASSLLRYEQYF TGTGCCAGCAGTTTATTGCGGTACGAGCAGTACTTC
. . TRBJ2-7 TRBV28 CASSLSGQFYEQYF TGTGCCAGCAGTTTAAGTGGCCAGTTCTACGAGCAGTACTTC
. TRBD1 TRBJ2-7 TRBV11-2 CASSSRDSRPYEQYF TGTGCCAGCAGTTCACGGGACAGCCGACCCTACGAGCAGTACTTC
. . TRBJ1-1 TRBV14 CASSLEGRNTEAFF TGTGCCAGCAGCCTAGAGGGCCGGAACACTGAAGCTTTCTTT
. TRBD1 TRBJ1-1 TRBV6-5 CASSPSGGGEAFF TGTGCCAGCAGTCCATCAGGGGGTGGTGAAGCTTTCTTT